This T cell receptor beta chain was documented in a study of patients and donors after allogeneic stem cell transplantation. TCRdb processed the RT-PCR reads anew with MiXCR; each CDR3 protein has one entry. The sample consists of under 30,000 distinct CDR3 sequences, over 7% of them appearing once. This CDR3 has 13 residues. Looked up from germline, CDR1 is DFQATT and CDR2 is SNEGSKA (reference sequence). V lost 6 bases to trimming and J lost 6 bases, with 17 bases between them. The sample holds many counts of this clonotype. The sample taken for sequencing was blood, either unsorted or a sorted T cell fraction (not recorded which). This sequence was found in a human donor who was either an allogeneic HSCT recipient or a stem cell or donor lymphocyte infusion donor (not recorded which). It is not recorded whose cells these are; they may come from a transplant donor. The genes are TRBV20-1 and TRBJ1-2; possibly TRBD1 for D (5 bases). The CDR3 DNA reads TGCAGTGCCCCACCGGGACCCCGGGATGGCTACACCTTC. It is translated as CSAPPGPRDGYTF.